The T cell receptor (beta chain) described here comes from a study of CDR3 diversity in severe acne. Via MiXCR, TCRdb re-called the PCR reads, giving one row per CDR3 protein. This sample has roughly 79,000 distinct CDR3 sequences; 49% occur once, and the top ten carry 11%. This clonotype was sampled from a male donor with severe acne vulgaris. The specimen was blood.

The CDR3 nucleotides are TGCGCCAGCAGCTGGAAATCGAACACTGAAGCTTTCTTT. This gives the protein CASSWKSNTEAFF. The V gene is TRBV5-1, the J gene TRBJ1-1; D ambiguous. V lost 3 bases and J lost 1, with 7 bases in between. Germline V gene data show CDR1 as SGHRS and CDR2 as YFSETQ. This CDR3 is built from 13 residues.